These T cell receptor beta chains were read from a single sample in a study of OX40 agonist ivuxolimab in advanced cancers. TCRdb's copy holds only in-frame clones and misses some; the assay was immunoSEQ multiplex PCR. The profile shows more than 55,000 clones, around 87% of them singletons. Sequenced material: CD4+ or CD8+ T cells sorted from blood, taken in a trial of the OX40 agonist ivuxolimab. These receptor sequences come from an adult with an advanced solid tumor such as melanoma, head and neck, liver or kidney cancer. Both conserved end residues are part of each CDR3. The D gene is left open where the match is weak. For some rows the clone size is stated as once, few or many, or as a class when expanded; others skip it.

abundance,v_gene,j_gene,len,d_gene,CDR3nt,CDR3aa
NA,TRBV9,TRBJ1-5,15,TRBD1,TGTGCCAGCAGCGCGACAGGGTCAACCAATCAGCCCCAGCATTTT,CASSATGSTNQPQHF
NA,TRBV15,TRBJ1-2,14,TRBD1,TGTGCCACCAGCAGCAGTACAGGGGACGGCGGCTACACCTTC,CATSSSTGDGGYTF
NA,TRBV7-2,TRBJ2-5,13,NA,TGTGCCAGCAGCTTATCGGGGTCTGAGACCCAGTACTTC,CASSLSGSETQYF
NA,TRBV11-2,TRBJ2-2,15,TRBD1,TGTGCCAGCAGCCGGGACAGGGCCAACACCGGGGAGCTGTTTTTT,CASSRDRANTGELFF
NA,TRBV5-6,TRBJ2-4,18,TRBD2,TGTGCCAGCAGGAGCGGGGCTAGCGGGCTCAGGGTCAAAAACATTCAGTACTTC,CASRSGASGLRVKNIQYF
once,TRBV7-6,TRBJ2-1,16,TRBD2,TGTGCCAGCAGCCCAGGAGCGGGGGGGCCTGTAGGTGAGCAGTTCTTC,CASSPGAGGPVGEQFF
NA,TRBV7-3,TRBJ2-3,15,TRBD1,TGTGCCAGCAGCCCCCAGGGGGCTAATACAGATACGCAGTATTTT,CASSPQGANTDTQYF
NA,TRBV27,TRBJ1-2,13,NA,TGTGCCAGCAGTTTATCGGACCGCCTTGGCTACACCTTC,CASSLSDRLGYTF
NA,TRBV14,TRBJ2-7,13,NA,TGTGCCAGCAGCCAAGTGCGCGCCTACGAGCAGTACTTC,CASSQVRAYEQYF
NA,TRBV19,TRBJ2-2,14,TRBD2,TGTGCCAGTAGGATACTAGCGGGAGGCGGGGAGCTGTTTTTT,CASRILAGGGELFF
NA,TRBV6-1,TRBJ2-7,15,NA,TGTGCTACTTTCCCGCTCCGGGACCTAAGTTACGAGCAGTACTTC,CATFPLRDLSYEQYF
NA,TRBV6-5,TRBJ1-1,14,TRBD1,TGTGCCAGCAGTTACCGGGGTAGGGACAGGGGCCCTTTCTTT,CASSYRGRDRGPFF